This record covers a single TCR beta chain. This sample stems from a study of blood T cell repertoires in COVID-19. Study summary: Spain, Italy and the United States supplied samples that represented acute and convalescent COVID-19. From T cells, B-cell-depleted T cells, or PBMCs came the material, which was cDNA or gDNA.

Trimming cost V 1 base and J 4 bases; bases outside gene matches: 15. Germline loops: CDR1 LNHDA, CDR2 SQIVND (reference sequence). The CDR3 consists of 18 residues. The repertoire was sequenced with immunoSEQ multiplex PCR; TCRdb's copy has only in-frame clones and lacks some. The top ten hold about 8.6% of the sample, which has roughly 180,000 clones, about 84% seen once. This study enrolled people aged about 18 to 100 from around 26 US geographic areas. The origin of this receptor is a woman aged 25 to 39 who had recovered from COVID-19. Sequenced material: PBMCs or T cells enriched from blood (not recorded which). The chain employs TRBV19 and TRBJ1-2, with 7 bases identical to TRBD1. DNA for the CDR3: TGTGCCAGTAGTATAGTAACGGACAGGTGGGGGATCCCCTATGGCTACACCTTC. Translating gives CASSIVTDRWGIPYGYTF.